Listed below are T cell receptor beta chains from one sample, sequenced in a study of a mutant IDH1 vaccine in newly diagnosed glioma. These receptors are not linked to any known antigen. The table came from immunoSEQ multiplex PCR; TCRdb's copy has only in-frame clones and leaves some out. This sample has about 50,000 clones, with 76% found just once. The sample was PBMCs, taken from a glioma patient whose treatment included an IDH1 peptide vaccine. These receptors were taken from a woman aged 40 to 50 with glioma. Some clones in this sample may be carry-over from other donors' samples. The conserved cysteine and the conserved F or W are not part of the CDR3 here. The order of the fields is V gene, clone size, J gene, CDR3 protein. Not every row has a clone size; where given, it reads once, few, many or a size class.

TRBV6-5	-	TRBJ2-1	ASDAPGAEQF
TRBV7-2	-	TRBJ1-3	ASSLAQADSGNTIY
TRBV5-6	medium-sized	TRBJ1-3	ASLWSGAGGNTIY
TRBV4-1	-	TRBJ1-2	ASSQDTSRRAYGYT
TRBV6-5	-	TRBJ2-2	ASRSGQGRTGELF
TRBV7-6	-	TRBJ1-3	ASSLNPTDSSGNTIY
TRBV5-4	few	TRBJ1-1	ASSWGGTSNTEAF
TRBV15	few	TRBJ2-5	ATQLAGGPYQETQY
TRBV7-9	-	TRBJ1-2	ASSLPGTNGYT
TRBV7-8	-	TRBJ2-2	ASSLSAGVAGELF
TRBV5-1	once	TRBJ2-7	ASSRTWTYEQY
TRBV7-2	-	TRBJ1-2	ASSFSPGGDNYGYT
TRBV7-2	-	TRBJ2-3	ASSSQGTGDTQY
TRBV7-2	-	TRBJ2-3	ASSPWTSSTDTQY
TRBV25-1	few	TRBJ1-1	ASSGGTEAF
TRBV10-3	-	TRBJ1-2	AISDRGRTNYGYT
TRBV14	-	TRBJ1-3	ASSQEIGKGNTIY
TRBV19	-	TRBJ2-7	ARPLGGIYEQY